Below, 31 T cell receptor beta chains from the same sample are listed, as sequenced in a study of response to subunit inactivated influenza vaccine. TCRdb analysed the RT-PCR reads with MiXCR anew, one entry per CDR3 protein. This table holds about 240,000 distinct CDR3 sequences, 10% to 15% found once. The source material was non-naive T cells sorted from PBMCs, sampled about 14 days before vaccination. All receptors come from a man in his fifties or sixties who received an inactivated influenza vaccine.

V and J are TRBV29-1 and TRBJ1-1, with unresolved D. The V and J ends lost 3 bases and 8 bases respectively, with 7 bases between them. The CDR3 runs to 10 residues. Germline V CDR1 and CDR2: SQVTM, ANQGSEA. The CDR3 region has the DNA TGCAGCGTTGAGAACGCAGAAGCTTTCTTT. This gives the protein CSVENAEAFF.

The table lists this clonotype with a few counts. This sequence joins TRBV11-1 and TRBJ2-2; the D call may be TRBD1 or TRBD2 (5 bases each). The CDR3 spans 12 residues. Germline CDR1 reads SGHAT; CDR2 reads FQDESV (reference sequence). The V end was cut by 10 bases, the J end by 8 bases, with 14 bases between. The CDR3 bases are TGTGCCACACAGAGGGGCGAAGGGGAGCTGTTTTTT. It specifies CATQRGEGELFF.

V is TRBV30 and J is TRBJ1-5; 7 bases line up with TRBD1. Germline assignment: CDR1 GTSNPN and CDR2 SVGIG (reference sequence). J lost 4 bases, V lost 4 bases, and 4 bases had no gene match. The CDR3 is 13 residues long. CDR3 residues: CAWNRDSNQPQHF. The CDR3 region has the DNA TGTGCCTGGAACCGGGACAGTAATCAGCCCCAGCATTTT.

CDR3 coding DNA: TGTGCCAGCAGCTCAAGGGGAGGGGGAAGGAACACTGAAGCTTTCTTT. Its protein is CASSSRGGGRNTEAFF. The chain uses TRBV13 and TRBJ1-1, with D perhaps TRBD1 (6 bases). The CDR3 sequence is 16 residues long. In germline, CDR1 is PRHDT, CDR2 FYEKMQ (reference sequence). V was pared by 4 bases and J by 1 base, with 16 bases between.

This chain connects TRBV3-1 to TRBJ1-6; D is uncertain. Germline CDR1 is LGHDT and CDR2 is YNNKEL (reference sequence). Trimming shortened V by 2 bases and J by 6 bases, and 11 bases separated the two germline ends. The CDR3 has 15 residues. As DNA, the CDR3 is TGTGCCAGCAGCCAATCAGGCGGTCCTAATTCACCCCTCCACTTT. Protein: CASSQSGGPNSPLHF. Full variable domain (missing parts from reference TRBV3-1 and TRBJ1-6): DTAVSQTPKYLVTQMGNDKSIKCEQNLGHDTMYWYKQDSKKFLKIMFSYNNKELIINETVPNRFSPKSPDKAHLNLHINSLELGDSAVYFCASSQSGGPNSPLHFGNGTRLTVT.

This clonotype was recorded a few times. The chain couples TRBV20-1 to TRBJ1-2, with D possibly matching TRBD1 (6 bases). Germline V gene lookup returns CDR1 DFQATT and CDR2 SNEGSKA (reference sequence). Trimming took 6 bases from V and 8 from J, leaving 19 bases between them. The CDR3 length is 13 residues. CDR3 region: CSASGGPEEGYTF. CDR3 DNA sequence: TGCAGTGCCAGTGGGGGCCCGGAGGAAGGCTACACCTTC.

This clonotype showed up many times. The chain combines TRBV11-2 with TRBJ1-2; D gene uncertain. CDR3 length: 14 residues. Germline V gene data show CDR1 as SGHAT and CDR2 as FQNNGV. V lost 1 base, J lost 2 bases, and 8 bases lay in between. The CDR3 here is CASSLVDLNYGYTF. DNA for the CDR3: TGTGCCAGCAGCTTAGTGGACCTCAACTATGGCTACACCTTC.

This chain links TRBV27 with TRBJ2-1; 9 positions match TRBD2. This CDR3 spans 15 amino acids. Germline loops: CDR1 MNHEY, CDR2 SMNVEV (reference sequence). V gave up 3 bases and J gave up 8 bases; unmatched junction bases: 8. CDR3 loop: CASSLRLAVMDEQFF. The DNA of the CDR3 is TGTGCCAGCAGTTTGAGACTAGCGGTGATGGATGAGCAGTTCTTC.

Only a few counts were recorded for this clonotype. The rearrangement links TRBV24-1 to TRBJ1-2, with D possibly being TRBD1 (5 bases). Trimming left V 7 bases short and J 2 bases short, with 13 bases between. The CDR3 contains 14 residues. Germline V gene data show CDR1 as KGHDR and CDR2 as SFDVKD. The CDR3 protein is CATRDSVGNYGYTF. In DNA, the CDR3 is TGTGCCACCAGAGACAGTGTCGGGAACTATGGCTACACCTTC.

In its sample, this clonotype was seen many times. The CDR3 bases are TGTGCCAGCACCATTATGGGGCAGGGAGCTTTCTTT. Its protein product is CASTIMGQGAFF. This rearrangement joins TRBV7-9 to TRBJ1-1; a possible D gene is TRBD1 (5 bases). From germline, CDR1 is SEHNR and CDR2 FQNEAQ (reference sequence). This CDR3 is 12 amino acids long. Trimming took 7 bases from V and 10 from J, leaving 16 bases between them.

V is TRBV10-3 and J is TRBJ1-2; D perhaps matches TRBD1 (5 bases). Germline CDR1 and CDR2: ENHRY and SYGVKD. CDR3 length equals 12 residues. Trimming cost V 3 bases and J 5 bases, with 7 bases left between them. CDR3 in amino acids: CAISDRQYGYTF. As DNA, the CDR3 is TGTGCCATCAGTGACCGACAGTATGGCTACACCTTC.

This chain's CDR3 is CASRREIDTEAFF. In DNA form, the CDR3 reads TGTGCCAGCAGGCGGGAGATCGACACTGAAGCTTTCTTT. The chain couples TRBV7-2 to TRBJ1-1; D not resolved. V shed 6 bases and J shed 3 bases, with 11 bases lying between them. CDR1 SGHTA and CDR2 FQGNSA come from the germline V gene. CDR3 length: 13 amino acids.

The gene calls are TRBV28 and TRBJ2-1; D possibly corresponds to TRBD1 (6 bases). V lost 7 bases and J 7 bases, leaving 11 bases between the germline ends. From germline, CDR1 is MDHEN and CDR2 SYDVKM. The CDR3 spans 12 residues. The CDR3 spells CASNNRENEQFF. The DNA for the CDR3 is TGTGCCAGCAACAACAGGGAGAATGAGCAGTTCTTC. The complete variable domain, with remaining parts taken from reference TRBV28 and TRBJ2-1, reads DVKVTQSSRYLVKRTGEKVFLECVQDMDHENMFWYRQDPGLGLRLIYFSYDVKMKEKGDIPEGYSVSREKKERFSLILESASTNQTSMYLCASNNRENEQFFGPGTRLTVL.

There are a few counts of this clonotype. V is TRBV7-9 and J is TRBJ2-1, with 8 positions matching TRBD1. The CDR3 totals 15 residues. Losses at the gene ends were 1 base for V and 8 bases for J; bases not matched to a gene: 7. Germline-derived CDR1 and CDR2 are SEHNR and FQNEAQ (reference sequence). The CDR3 loop reads CASSLVRTGYDEQFF. As DNA, the CDR3 is TGTGCCAGCAGCTTAGTACGGACAGGGTATGATGAGCAGTTCTTC.

The chain joins TRBV20-1 to TRBJ1-6; D gene uncertain. Per the germline V gene, CDR1 is DFQATT and CDR2 is SNEGSKA (reference sequence). V lost 3 bases and J lost 7, with 10 bases in between. The CDR3 is made up of 13 amino acids. The CDR3 reads CSASSGSNSPLHF. In DNA form, the CDR3 reads TGCAGTGCTAGCTCGGGCTCAAATTCACCCCTCCACTTT.

The table lists this clonotype with a few counts. The chain couples TRBV7-3 to TRBJ2-7; 14 bases fit TRBD2. The J segment lost 6 bases and the V segment lost 5 bases, leaving 3 bases of the junction unmatched. CDR1 and CDR2 from the germline V gene are SGHTA and FQGTGA. This CDR3 has 14 amino acids. The CDR3 region is CASSLGTSGSEQYF. As DNA, the CDR3 is TGTGCCAGCAGCCTAGGGACTAGCGGGAGCGAGCAGTACTTC.

This clonotype was observed a handful of times. The rearrangement joins TRBV27 to TRBJ2-1; D remains ambiguous. Germline V gives CDR1 MNHEY, CDR2 SMNVEV (reference sequence). V gave up 4 bases and J gave up 5 bases, with 6 bases separating them. This CDR3 has 12 residues. Here the CDR3 reads CASSYMNNEQFF. For the CDR3, the DNA is TGTGCCAGCAGTTATATGAACAATGAGCAGTTCTTC.

This clonotype was seen at least ten times. The CDR3 region has the DNA TGCGCCAGCAGTGAGTCCGCCACGGTTTACGAGCAGTACTTC. It encodes CASSESATVYEQYF. The rearrangement links TRBV10-1 to TRBJ2-7; D call uncertain. Germline assignment: CDR1 WNHNN and CDR2 SYGVQD (reference sequence). The CDR3 is 14 amino acids. Between the trimmed V and J ends, which lost 0 bases and 4 bases, there was a span of 10 bases.

V and J are TRBV7-8 and TRBJ2-7; tentative D call: TRBD1 (5 bases). V gave up 4 bases and J gave up 5 bases, with 18 bases separating them. Germline V CDR1 and CDR2: SGHVS, FQNEAQ. The CDR3 spans 15 residues. The CDR3 sequence: CASSSLGQGAHEQYF. The CDR3 DNA follows: TGTGCCAGCAGCTCCCTCGGGCAGGGCGCCCACGAGCAGTACTTC.

V usage is TRBV12-3 or TRBV12-4 and J usage is TRBJ1-6, with TRBD1 identical over 11 bases. The V segment lost 1 base and the J segment 8 bases; nucleotides outside the gene matches: 1. The CDR3 totals 15 residues. Written as DNA, the CDR3 is TGTGCCAGCAGTTTAGGGGGACAGGGGGATTCACCCCTCCACTTT. It yields the protein CASSLGGQGDSPLHF.

The chain joins TRBV7-2 to TRBJ2-7; no definite D call. Germline V gene sequence: CDR1 SGHTA, CDR2 FQGNSA. The CDR3 contains 13 residues. V lost 6 bases to trimming and J lost 3 bases, with 12 bases between them. DNA of the CDR3: TGTGCCAGCAGGTTAAACCCCTACTACGAGCAGTACTTC. Encoded protein: CASRLNPYYEQYF.

This clonotype was counted a few times. V and J are TRBV7-2 and TRBJ2-5, with D uncertain. CDR1 SGHTA and CDR2 FQGNSA come from the germline V gene. V was pared by 3 bases and J by 7 bases, with 9 bases between. The CDR3 consists of 12 residues. CDR3 sequence: CASSFYSPTQYF. DNA for the CDR3: TGTGCCAGCAGCTTCTACAGTCCGACCCAGTACTTC.

This clonotype was recorded many times. V is TRBV12-3 or TRBV12-4 and J is TRBJ1-6; tentative D call: TRBD1 (6 bases). The ends were cut back, 6 bases at V and 10 bases at J, with 13 bases in the middle. The CDR3 length is 13 residues. CDR3 residues: CASSSQGKSPLHF. The CDR3, as DNA: TGTGCCAGCAGCTCCCAGGGGAAGTCACCCCTCCACTTT.

The rearrangement links TRBV12-3 or TRBV12-4 to TRBJ1-5; the D gene is possibly TRBD1 (5 bases). V lost 6 bases, J lost 6 bases, and 15 bases lay in between. The CDR3 has 14 amino acids. The CDR3 bases are TGTGCCAGCAGCGGGACGGGCGGTACTCAGCCCCAGCATTTT. Translating gives CASSGTGGTQPQHF.

There are many counts of this clonotype. The chain has TRBV5-1 and TRBJ2-5; weak D call: TRBD2 (6 bases). V was shortened by 0 bases and J by 5 bases, with 8 bases between the two germline ends. The CDR3 sequence is 13 residues long. In germline, CDR1 is SGHRS, CDR2 YFSETQ. The CDR3 DNA reads TGCGCCAGCAGCTTGGGTGGAGGGGAGACCCAGTACTTC. Protein product: CASSLGGGETQYF.

This clonotype was seen repeatedly, ten times or more. This chain joins TRBV5-1 and TRBJ2-6; D not certain. V dropped 0 bases and J dropped 0 bases, with 4 bases sitting between them. The CDR3 has 15 residues. The germline gives CDR1 SGHRS, CDR2 YFSETQ. The CDR3 sequence is CASSLDNSGANVLTF. The CDR3 DNA reads TGCGCCAGCAGCTTGGACAACTCTGGGGCCAACGTCCTGACTTTC.

Many counts were recorded for this clonotype. The V call is TRBV12-3 or TRBV12-4, the J call TRBJ2-7; D possibly corresponds to TRBD2 (5 bases). Trimming stripped 6 bases from V and 6 bases from J, with 18 bases between. The CDR3 runs 14 residues. The CDR3 DNA is TGTGCCAGCAGACCCCACTCGGCCGCGGGCGAGCAGTACTTC. It yields the protein CASRPHSAAGEQYF.

The chain recombines TRBV27 with TRBJ2-7; D may correspond to TRBD1 or TRBD2 (5 bases each). The CDR3 runs to 17 residues. Trimming took 6 bases from V and 5 from J, leaving 26 bases between them. CDR1 is MNHEY and CDR2 is SMNVEV in the germline V gene (reference sequence). Here the CDR3 DNA reads TGTGCCAGCAGCCAAACCGTAGGGACCACCGTTGGGAACGAGCAGTACTTC. This codes for CASSQTVGTTVGNEQYF.

This clonotype was counted only a few times. The rearrangement joins TRBV12-3 or TRBV12-4 to TRBJ2-1; 7 bases agree with TRBD1. The V gene end was trimmed by 5 bases and the J gene end by 12 bases; junction bases not matched to a gene: 16. This CDR3 is built from 15 residues. In DNA form, the CDR3 reads TGTGCCAGCAGTAAAGGGACAGCCGCCTCCGGTACGCAGTTCTTC. This gives the protein CASSKGTAASGTQFF.

This clonotype was counted between two and nine times. V and J are TRBV6-5 and TRBJ2-7; D is unclear. CDR1 and CDR2 from the germline V gene are MNHEY and SVGAGI. V gave up 2 bases and J gave up 1 base, with 9 bases separating them. The CDR3 has 14 residues. The CDR3 sequence: CASSYAGTSYEQYF. For the CDR3, the DNA is TGTGCCAGCAGTTACGCAGGAACATCCTACGAGCAGTACTTC.

In this sample, this clonotype turned up many times. The chain employs TRBV5-1 and TRBJ1-1; D perhaps matches TRBD1 (5 bases). V lost 0 bases and J 0 bases, leaving 9 bases between the germline ends. The CDR3 runs 15 residues. Germline CDR1 SGHRS, CDR2 YFSETQ. The CDR3 region has the DNA TGCGCCAGCAGCTTGGCGGGGACTCTGAACACTGAAGCTTTCTTT. This sequence encodes CASSLAGTLNTEAFF. Variable domain in full (rest from reference TRBV5-1 and TRBJ1-1): KAGVTQTPRYLIKTRGQQVTLSCSPISGHRSVSWYQQTPGQGLQFLFEYFSETQRNKGNFPGRFSGRQFSNSRSEMNVSTLELGDSALYLCASSLAGTLNTEAFFGQGTRLTVV.